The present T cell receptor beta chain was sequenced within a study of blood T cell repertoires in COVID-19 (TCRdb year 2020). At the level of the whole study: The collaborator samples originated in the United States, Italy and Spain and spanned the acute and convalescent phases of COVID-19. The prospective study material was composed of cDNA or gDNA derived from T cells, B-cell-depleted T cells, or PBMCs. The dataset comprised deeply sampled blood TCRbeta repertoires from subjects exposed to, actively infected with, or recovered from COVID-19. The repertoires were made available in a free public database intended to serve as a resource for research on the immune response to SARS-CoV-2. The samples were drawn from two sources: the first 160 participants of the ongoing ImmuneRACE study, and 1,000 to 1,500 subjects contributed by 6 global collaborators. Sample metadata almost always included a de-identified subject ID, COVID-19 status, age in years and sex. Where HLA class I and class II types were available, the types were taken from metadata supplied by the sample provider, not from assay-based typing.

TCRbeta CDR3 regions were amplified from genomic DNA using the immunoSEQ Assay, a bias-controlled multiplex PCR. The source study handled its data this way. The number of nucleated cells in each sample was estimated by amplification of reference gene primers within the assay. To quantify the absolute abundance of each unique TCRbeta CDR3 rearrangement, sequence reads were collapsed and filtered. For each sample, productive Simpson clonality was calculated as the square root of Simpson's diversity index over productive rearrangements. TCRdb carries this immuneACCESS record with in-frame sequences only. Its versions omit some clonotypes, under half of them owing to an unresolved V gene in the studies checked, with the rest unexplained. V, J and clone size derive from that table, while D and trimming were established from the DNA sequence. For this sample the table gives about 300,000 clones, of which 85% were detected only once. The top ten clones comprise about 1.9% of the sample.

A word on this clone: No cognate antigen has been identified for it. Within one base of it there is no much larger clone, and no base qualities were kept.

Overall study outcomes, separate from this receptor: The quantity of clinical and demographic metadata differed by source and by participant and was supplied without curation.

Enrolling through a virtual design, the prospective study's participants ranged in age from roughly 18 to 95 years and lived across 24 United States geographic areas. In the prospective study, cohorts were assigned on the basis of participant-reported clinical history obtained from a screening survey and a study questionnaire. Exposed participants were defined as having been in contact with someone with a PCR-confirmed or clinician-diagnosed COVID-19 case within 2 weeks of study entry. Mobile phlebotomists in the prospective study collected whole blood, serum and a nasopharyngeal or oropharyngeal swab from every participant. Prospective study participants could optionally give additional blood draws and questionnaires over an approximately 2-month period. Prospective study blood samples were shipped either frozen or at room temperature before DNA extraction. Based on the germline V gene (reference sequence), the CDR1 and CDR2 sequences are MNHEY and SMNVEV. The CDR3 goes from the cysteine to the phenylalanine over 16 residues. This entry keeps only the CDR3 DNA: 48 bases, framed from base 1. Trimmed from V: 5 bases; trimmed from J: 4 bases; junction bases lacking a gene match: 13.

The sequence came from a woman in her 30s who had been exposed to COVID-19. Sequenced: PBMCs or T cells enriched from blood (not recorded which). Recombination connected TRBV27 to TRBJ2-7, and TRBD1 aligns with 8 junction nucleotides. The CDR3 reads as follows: CASSLQGPGGRYEQYF. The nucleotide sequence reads TGTGCCAGCAGTCTACAAGGGCCAGGGGGCAGGTACGAGCAGTACTTC.